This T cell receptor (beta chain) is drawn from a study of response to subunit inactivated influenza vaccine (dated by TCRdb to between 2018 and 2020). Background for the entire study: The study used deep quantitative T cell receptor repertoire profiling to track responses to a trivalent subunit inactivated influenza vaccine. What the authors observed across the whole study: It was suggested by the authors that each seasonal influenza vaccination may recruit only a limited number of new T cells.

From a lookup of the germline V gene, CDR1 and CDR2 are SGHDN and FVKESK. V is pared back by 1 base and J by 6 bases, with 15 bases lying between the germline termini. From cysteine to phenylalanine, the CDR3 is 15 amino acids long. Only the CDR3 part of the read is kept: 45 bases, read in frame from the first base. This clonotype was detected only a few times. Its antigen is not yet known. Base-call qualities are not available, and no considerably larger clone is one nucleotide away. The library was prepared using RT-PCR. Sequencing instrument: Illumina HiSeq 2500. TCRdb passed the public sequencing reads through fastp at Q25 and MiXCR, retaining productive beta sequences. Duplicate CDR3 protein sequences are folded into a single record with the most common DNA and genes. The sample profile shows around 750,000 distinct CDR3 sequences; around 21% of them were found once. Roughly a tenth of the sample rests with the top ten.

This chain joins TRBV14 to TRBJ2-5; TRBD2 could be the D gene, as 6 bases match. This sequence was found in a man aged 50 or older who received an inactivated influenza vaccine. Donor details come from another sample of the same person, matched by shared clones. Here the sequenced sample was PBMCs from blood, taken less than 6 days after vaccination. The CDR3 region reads CASSQVGSGGKTQYF. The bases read TGTGCCAGCAGCCAAGTCGGGAGTGGCGGGAAGACCCAGTACTTC.